This TCR beta chain was sequenced for a study of cytomegalovirus exposure and HLA in healthy donors (dated by TCRdb to about 2017). Study-level background: An earlier analysis of roughly 610 of the donors reported about 260 Gb of sequence data and 117 million unique TCR beta sequences obtained from roughly 170 million T cells. Around 330 gigabases of sequencing data and around 90 million unique TCR sequences made up an early release that covered approximately 700 HLA-typed donors. Among the roughly 400 genotyped donors, approximately 76% belonged to the genetic ancestry cluster associated with self-reported Caucasian donors. The study was designed to test whether signatures of past pathogen exposure could be identified by cataloging public T cell receptors. The study used immunosequencing to profile the T cell repertoires of 666 subjects and linked those repertoires to cytomegalovirus serostatus. A separate validation cohort of 90 to 150 different subjects was used in addition to the roughly 670-subject first cohort. The study combined high-throughput TCR immunosequencing, statistical association of individual TCRs with disease status, and machine learning to predict cytomegalovirus infection status. A later analysis re-examined previously published TCR beta repertoires from about 700 donors and added high-resolution HLA genotyping to investigate patterns of TCR occurrence. Rather than using new phenotypic data, the later analysis identified candidate immune exposures from TCR beta sequences and from how often those sequences occurred across donors. An earlier analysis of approximately 630 of the donors applied high-throughput TCR beta sequencing to assess whether each TCR beta V gene segment acted as functional or pseudogenic. Donor age, sex, ethnicity and CMV serostatus were compiled together with the repertoire data. A later genetic analysis used genome-wide SNP genotypes for about three fifths of the 666 donors, treating that subset as a discovery cohort. Every discovery cohort repertoire had been produced on one sequencing platform. HLA typing included class I and class II loci at four-digit resolution. The number of typed donors differed by locus: about 620-640 for A, B, C, DRB1 and DQB1; approximately 520 for DQA1; around 610 for DPA1; and some 430 for DPB1. Four or five DR-DQ haplotypes were handled as single units for association and clustering, since linkage in the cohort was strong. Among roughly 400 genotyped donors of the cohort, an average of about 220,000 unique TCR beta nucleotide sequences was sequenced per donor, of which approximately 19% were non-productive. On the study overall, not on this receptor specifically: For the cohort, immune exposure information was limited to CMV serostatus. According to a later genetic analysis, donors in an Asian-associated ancestry cluster had fewer N-insertions in productive TCRs than the approximately 610-donor mean. According to a later analysis, TCR association rates differed among HLA loci, with DRB1 alleles showing the most associated TCRs and HLA-C alleles showing the fewest. Cytomegalovirus status was reported to be diagnosed by the classifier with high specificity and sensitivity in both the original and validation cohorts. A further reported finding was that TCR beta sequences accurately predicted the HLA-A and HLA-B alleles for most subjects in the first cohort. About 15 rarely observed V segments, including chromosome 9 orphons, were excluded from the earlier analysis of about 600 of the donors because counts were too low. Some IMGT-functional V segments, including TRBV6-2 and TRBV6-3, could not be distinguished by the 87-base-pair reads and were therefore excluded. In an earlier analysis of fewer than 750 of the donors, most TCR beta V segments were observed in productive rearrangements about 87% or about 30% of the time, broadly matching IMGT annotations. According to the authors, the approach could potentially be generalized to other disease states and immunological phenotypes. A later analysis found that most CMV-associated TCR beta chains appeared HLA-restricted, with HLA associations seemingly driven largely by CMV exposure. When HLA alleles, especially DR and DQ, strongly co-occurred, TCR associations were difficult to assign to individual alleles. The sequencing pipeline was judged likely to have produced a cluster of highly shared sequence variants as a technical artifact. While some public TCRs were present in many individuals, most TCR sequences turned up only very rarely across donors. A total of 150 or so TCR beta chains were listed by the study as associated with cytomegalovirus. Only TCR beta chains were sequenced in this cohort, and the absence of alpha or paired-chain data limited detectable features. The presence/absence analyses assumed that sequencing depth was roughly uniform across donors, and that assumption may not be true. Compared with equally common non-associated chains, HLA-associated TCR beta chains in a later analysis were more clonally expanded and had lower generation probabilities. Linkage disequilibrium might explain the correlated functional status among segregating V segments, but an unknown experimental factor could not be ruled out. In vitro tests confirmed that a few of the cytomegalovirus-associated TCR beta chains recognize cytomegalovirus antigens. In a later analysis, about 17,000 TCR beta sequences were associated with specific HLA alleles at a false discovery rate of 0.05. Because HLA typing was missing for some donors at each locus, association tests included only the typed subset. A later analysis reported that several top co-occurrence clusters appeared linked to parvovirus B19, influenza, CMV and Epstein-Barr virus. In a later genetic analysis, a missense DCLRE1C variant was associated with V-gene and J-gene trimming of TCR beta chains, and the association was replicated in an independent cohort.

Library preparation employed the immunoSEQ multiplex PCR assay. The multiplex PCR relied on a mix of 60 forward primers for TCR Vbeta segments and 13 reverse primers for TCR Jbeta segments. A multiplex PCR assay on genomic DNA amplified the CDR3 region of rearranged TCR beta genes. Amplified TCR beta libraries were sequenced as 87-base-pair reads on the Illumina HiSeq System. Per the source publication's procedure: A later analysis counted some 74 million unique TCR beta chains across the 650 to 700 repertoires, and roughly 10 million of these chains were shared by at least two donors. To remove PCR and sequencing errors, raw reads were error-corrected and collapsed into unique sequences using a nearest-neighbor algorithm that merged closely related sequences. To assign V, D and J gene segments, CDR3 sequences were aligned to IMGT reference sequences. Each retained sequence needed at least a six-nucleotide match to both a V gene segment and a J gene segment. A rearrangement was called productive if the CDR3 had no stop codons and remained in frame with V and J, and every other rearrangement was called non-productive. Following IMGT convention, CDR3 was defined as the stretch from the second conserved V-encoded cysteine up to the conserved J-encoded phenylalanine. The earlier analysis of some 540 of the donors excluded any sequence lacking an unambiguous match to a single V gene segment. In an earlier analysis of about 590 of the donors, a V segment was called functional when productive rearrangements were above 56.7%, and segregating when the standard deviation between donors exceeded 5%. A statistical classification framework was built to diagnose cytomegalovirus status from the catalog of TCR beta chain sequences. In a later analysis, TCR nucleotide sequences were compared against IMGT/GENE-DB human TR gene sequences so that V and J genes could be assigned. Using the TCRdist pipeline, a later analysis assigned CDR3 sequences along with most-parsimonious VDJ recombination scenarios. In a later analysis, each TCR beta chain was defined by its CDR3 amino acid sequence together with its V-gene family, and reads without a unique V-gene family were excluded. A later analysis removed nearly 600 highly shared, low-generation-probability nucleotide sequences to deal with suspected cross-contamination and a sequencing artifact. In a later analysis, a clonal expansion index was calculated for each public chain from normalized within-repertoire ranks of inferred template counts. In a later analysis, generation probabilities were computed using a VDJ recombination model fitted to out-of-frame rearrangements, and the results were checked against IGoR. In a later analysis, hypergeometric tests were used to score TCR-TCR, TCR-HLA and TCR-CMV co-occurrence, with a repertoire-size bias correction applied to TCR pairs. A later analysis estimated false discovery rates by permuting HLA or CMV assignments 20 times. In a later analysis, co-occurring TCRs were grouped using DBSCAN, with TCRdist sequence similarity added in when clustering inside HLA-allele-positive subsets. For co-occurrence clustering, repertoires with fewer than 30,000 or more than 120,000 public chains were excluded, along with five or six repertoires with anomalous nucleotide sharing. TCRdb holds this immuneACCESS table with in-frame rearrangements only. Some clones are missing; in checked studies, unresolved V genes explain under half, and the rest has no known cause. V and J calls and clone size are copied from that table; D and trimming were computed from the DNA. The sample table records 120,000 to 150,000 clones; around 80% of these occur just once. Around 2% of the sample belongs to the ten largest clones.

The CDR3 runs 15 amino acids, cysteine and phenylalanine included. Just the 45-base CDR3 DNA is kept, in frame starting at base 1. Relative to germline, V is missing 5 bases and J is missing 0 bases, with 2 bases of the junction outside any gene match. CDR1 and CDR2 are read off the germline V gene as SGHRS and YFSETQ. For this clone: There is no known antigen for this receptor. The sample holds no much larger clone one base away, and base qualities are not on file.

In total, roughly 670 healthy bone marrow donors made up the cohort. At the time of sampling, all cohort members were nominally healthy, though unrecorded immune exposures were likely present. The donor was CMV seronegative and belonged to the group of around 350 seronegative cohort members. Each donor provided a peripheral blood sample, and peripheral blood mononuclear cells were used for TCR beta sequencing. Genomic DNA was extracted from the blood cell samples with the Qiagen DNeasy Blood Extraction Kit. The sequenced material came from PBMCs. The sequence joins TRBV5-1 to TRBJ2-7; 13 junctional bases match TRBD2. The TCR sequence derives from a young man in good health and CMV-seronegative. Here is the DNA: TGCGCCAGCAGGACTAGCGGGGGGCTCTCCTACGAGCAGTACTTC. Translated, it gives CASRTSGGLSYEQYF.